Described below is a single T cell receptor beta chain sequence and its context. From RNA transcripts, TCR beta CDR3 regions were amplified. The HTBI primer set served for first-round RT-PCR of the TCR CDR3. In TCRdb, the multiplex PCR reads were re-called with MiXCR into one record per CDR3 protein. The sample lists roughly 380,000 distinct CDR3 sequences, less than 15% occurring once. The CDR3 is 12 amino acids. CDR1 ENHRY and CDR2 SYGVKD come from the germline V gene. V lost 2 bases, J lost 5 bases, and 6 bases lay in between. The sample originates from a study of T cells in Graves' hyperthyroidism and ophthalmopathy. Study at large: Before treatment of any kind, peripheral blood was taken at initial diagnosis.

Any patient presenting with uncontrolled infection, other autoimmune disease, pregnancy or lactation was left out. The diagnostic basis comprised clinical symptoms, serum thyroxine and TRAb, thyroid ultrasound and orbital computed tomography. The sequence came from a young man with Graves' hyperthyroidism that later progressed to Graves' ophthalmopathy. This chain uses TRBV10-3 with TRBJ1-1; perhaps TRBD1 as D (5 bases). Sequenced: blood. The CDR3 nucleotides read TGTGCCATCAGTGAGGGGGCGACTGAAGCTTTCTTT. It translates to CAISEGATEAFF.